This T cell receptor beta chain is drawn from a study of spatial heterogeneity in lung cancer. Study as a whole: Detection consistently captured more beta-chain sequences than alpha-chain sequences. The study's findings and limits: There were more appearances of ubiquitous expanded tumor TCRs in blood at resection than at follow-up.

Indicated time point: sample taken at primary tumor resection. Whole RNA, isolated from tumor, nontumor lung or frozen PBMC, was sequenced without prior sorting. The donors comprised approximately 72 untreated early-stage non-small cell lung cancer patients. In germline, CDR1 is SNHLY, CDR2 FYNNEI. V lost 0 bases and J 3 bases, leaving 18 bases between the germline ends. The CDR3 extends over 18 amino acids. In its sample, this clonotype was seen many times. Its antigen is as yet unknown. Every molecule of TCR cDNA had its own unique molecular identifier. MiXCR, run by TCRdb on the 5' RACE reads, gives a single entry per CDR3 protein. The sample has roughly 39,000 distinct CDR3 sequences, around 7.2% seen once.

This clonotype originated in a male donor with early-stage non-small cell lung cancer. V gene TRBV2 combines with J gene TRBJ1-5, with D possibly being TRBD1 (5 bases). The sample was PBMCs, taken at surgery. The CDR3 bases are TGTGCCAGCAGTGAAGCGTGGTATGTAGGGGATTCCAATCAGCCCCAGCATTTT. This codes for CASSEAWYVGDSNQPQHF. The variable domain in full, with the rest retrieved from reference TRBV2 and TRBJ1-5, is EPEVTQTPSHQVTQMGQEVILRCVPISNHLYFYWYRQILGQKVEFLVSFYNNEISEKSEIFDDQFSVERPDGSNFTLKIRSTKLEDSAMYFCASSEAWYVGDSNQPQHFGDGTRLSIL.